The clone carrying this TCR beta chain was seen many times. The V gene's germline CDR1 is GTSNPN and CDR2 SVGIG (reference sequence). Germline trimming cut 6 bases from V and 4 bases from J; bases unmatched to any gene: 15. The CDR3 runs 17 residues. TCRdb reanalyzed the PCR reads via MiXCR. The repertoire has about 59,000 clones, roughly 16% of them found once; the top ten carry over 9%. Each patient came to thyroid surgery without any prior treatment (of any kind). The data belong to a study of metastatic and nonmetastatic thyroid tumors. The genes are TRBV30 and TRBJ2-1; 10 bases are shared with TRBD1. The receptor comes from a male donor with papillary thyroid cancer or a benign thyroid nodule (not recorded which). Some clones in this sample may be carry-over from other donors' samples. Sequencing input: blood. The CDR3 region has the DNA TGTGCCTGCGGGACAGGGGCCGTACCACAATCTTACAATGAGCAGTTCTTC. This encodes CACGTGAVPQSYNEQFF.